This entry lists 19 T cell receptor beta chains sequenced from one sample in a study of identical twins. Using its own MiXCR run on the 5' RACE reads, TCRdb lists one record per CDR3 protein. The sample gives 450,000 to 500,000 distinct CDR3 sequences, over 11% of which show up once; 0.95% to 1% is in the top ten. These data were also filed under a second study, of yellow fever vaccine responses in identical twins.

Sequencing was done on a sample of CD4+ T cells sorted from blood. The receptors come from a woman under 30 in good health.

The sample holds a few counts of this clonotype. This chain links TRBV29-1 with TRBJ1-2, with 8 bases that match TRBD1. The V gene end was trimmed by 8 bases and the J gene end by 4 bases; junction bases not matched to a gene: 9. The CDR3 covers 13 residues. Germline assignment: CDR1 SQVTM and CDR2 ANQGSEA. The CDR3 DNA follows: TGCAGCTCCTCAGGGGGCCCCAGCTATGGCTACACCTTC. It is translated as CSSSGGPSYGYTF. Supplemented by reference TRBV29-1 and TRBJ1-2, the full variable domain reads SAVISQKPSRDICQRGTSLTIQCQVDSQVTMMFWYRQQPGQSLTLIATANQGSEATYESGFVIDKFPISRPNLTFSTLTVSNMSPEDSSIYLCSSSGGPSYGYTFGSGTRLTVV.

A few counts support this clonotype. The chain employs TRBV7-9 and TRBJ1-6, with a weak D call TRBD1 (5 bases). Trimming removed 2 bases from V and 8 bases from J, with 10 bases in between. CDR3 size: 14 residues. Germline CDR1 SEHNR, CDR2 FQNEAQ (reference sequence). The CDR3 is CASSLQQEHSPLHF. The CDR3 DNA reads as TGTGCCAGCAGCTTACAACAGGAACATTCACCCCTCCACTTT.

This clonotype was detected a few times. V and J are TRBV9 and TRBJ2-5; perhaps TRBD2 as D (5 bases). The CDR3 loop spans 16 amino acids. V lost 3 bases, J lost 2 bases, and 17 bases lay in between. Germline V gene sequence: CDR1 SGDLS, CDR2 YYNGEE. CDR3 bases: TGTGCCAGCAGCGAAGCGACTATGGGGTCACAAGAGACCCAGTACTTC. Amino acid sequence: CASSEATMGSQETQYF. Combining the CDR3 with reference TRBV9 and TRBJ2-5 gives the whole variable domain DSGVTQTPKHLITATGQRVTLRCSPRSGDLSVYWYQQSLDQGLQFLIQYYNGEERAKGNILERFSAQQFPDLHSELNLSSLELGDSALYFCASSEATMGSQETQYFGPGTRLLVL.

This chain connects TRBV12-3 or TRBV12-4 to TRBJ2-7, with D perhaps TRBD2 (5 bases). The CDR3 is 14 residues long. Trimming took 0 bases from V and 4 from J, leaving 10 bases between them. CDR3 sequence reads: CASSLAGVGYEQYF. In DNA form, the CDR3 reads TGTGCCAGCAGTTTAGCGGGAGTCGGATACGAGCAGTACTTC.

In its sample, this clonotype was seen a few times. The chain recombines TRBV6-1 with TRBJ2-1; D is ambiguous. The CDR3 loop spans 15 amino acids. V gave up 6 bases and J gave up 1 base, with 13 bases separating them. CDR1 is MNHNS, CDR2 SASEGT, per germline. In nucleotides, the CDR3 is TGTGCCAGCAGCAATCGACCCACATCCTACAATGAGCAGTTCTTC. Amino acid sequence: CASSNRPTSYNEQFF.

This clonotype was detected only a few times. The genes are TRBV20-1 and TRBJ2-3; TRBD2 aligns across 8 bases. The germline CDR1 and CDR2 sequences are DFQATT and SNEGSKA (reference sequence). V lost 5 bases and J lost 5; bases outside the gene matches: 12. The CDR3 sequence is 15 residues long. As DNA, the CDR3 is TGCAGTGCTGGGCGCGGAAGCGGGGGTGAAGATACGCAGTATTTT. Its translation: CSAGRGSGGEDTQYF.

The chain carries TRBV12-3 or TRBV12-4 and TRBJ2-2, with a possible D match to TRBD2 (7 bases). There are 15 residues in the CDR3. With 2 bases removed from V and 2 bases from J, the gap between germline ends came to 9 bases. The CDR3 loop reads CASSLTGGNTGELFF. CDR3 DNA: TGTGCCAGCAGTTTAACGGGGGGCAACACCGGGGAGCTGTTTTTT.

Only a few counts were recorded for this clonotype. This chain links TRBV7-2 with TRBJ2-6; the D is unclear. The CDR3 consists of 16 residues. From germline, CDR1 is SGHTA and CDR2 FQGNSA. V dropped 1 base and J dropped 0 bases, with 7 bases sitting between them. CDR3 residues: CASSLEGASGANVLTF. CDR3 bases: TGTGCCAGCAGCTTAGAAGGAGCCTCTGGGGCCAACGTCCTGACTTTC.

Only a few counts were recorded for this clonotype. The chain employs TRBV9 and TRBJ2-1, with TRBD1 as a possible D gene (7 bases). The CDR3 is 15 residues long. In germline, CDR1 is SGDLS, CDR2 YYNGEE. V lost 2 bases and J lost 4, with 13 bases in between. As DNA, the CDR3 is TGTGCCAGCAGCGTGGGGGGACAGCTATACAATGAGCAGTTCTTC. Amino acids: CASSVGGQLYNEQFF.

The rearrangement links TRBV6-1 to TRBJ2-5, with D unresolved. CDR3 size: 15 residues. Germline assignment: CDR1 MNHNS and CDR2 SASEGT. Trimming pared 1 base from V and 4 bases from J, leaving 13 bases between. DNA of the CDR3: TGTGCCAGCAGTGAAGACCTTACCCCGGCAGAGACCCAGTACTTC. It is translated as CASSEDLTPAETQYF.

The sample holds a few counts of this clonotype. The chain links TRBV3-1 to TRBJ2-5, with D possibly matching TRBD1 (5 bases). The CDR3 has 14 amino acids. The V end lost 4 bases, the J end lost 5 bases, and 14 bases lay between the germline ends. Per the germline V gene, CDR1 is LGHDT and CDR2 is YNNKEL (reference sequence). CDR3 sequence reads: CASSPYRTWETQYF. CDR3 nucleotides: TGTGCCAGCAGCCCCTACAGGACCTGGGAGACCCAGTACTTC.

This clonotype was seen a handful of times. The chain has TRBV28 and TRBJ2-5; TRBD1 might be the D (6 bases). Trimming took off 5 bases at V and 5 bases at J, with 12 bases between the two ends. The CDR3 length is 13 residues. Per the germline V gene, CDR1 is MDHEN and CDR2 is SYDVKM. The CDR3 sequence is CASSTGYMETQYF. CDR3 bases: TGTGCCAGCAGTACAGGGTATATGGAGACCCAGTACTTC.

J is TRBJ2-1 and V is TRBV30; 10 bases line up with TRBD2. The V gene end was trimmed by 0 bases and the J gene end by 2 bases; junction bases not matched to a gene: 1. The CDR3 covers 15 residues. Germline V lookup: CDR1 GTSNPN, CDR2 SVGIG (reference sequence). As DNA, the CDR3 is TGTGCCTGGAGTGTACTAGCGGGACCCTACAATGAGCAGTTCTTC. This translates into CAWSVLAGPYNEQFF.

The rearrangement links TRBV19 to TRBJ1-4; D is ambiguous. The V gene lost 10 bases and the J gene lost 8 bases, with 17 bases spanning the gap. There are 13 residues in the CDR3. Per the germline V gene, CDR1 is LNHDA and CDR2 is SQIVND (reference sequence). The CDR3 sequence is CAIGQVGGEKLFF. CDR3 in DNA: TGTGCCATTGGCCAAGTAGGTGGCGAAAAACTGTTTTTT.

This clonotype is a singleton in its sample. The chain carries TRBV28 and TRBJ1-4; D is ambiguous. Germline-derived CDR1 and CDR2 are MDHEN and SYDVKM. The CDR3 has 12 residues. V was cut by 2 bases and J by 5 bases, with 3 bases left in between. The CDR3 nucleotides are TGTGCCAGCAGTTTAAGGAATGAAAAACTGTTTTTT. This codes for CASSLRNEKLFF. Combining the CDR3 with reference TRBV28 and TRBJ1-4 gives the whole variable domain DVKVTQSSRYLVKRTGEKVFLECVQDMDHENMFWYRQDPGLGLRLIYFSYDVKMKEKGDIPEGYSVSREKKERFSLILESASTNQTSMYLCASSLRNEKLFFGSGTQLSVL.

This clonotype was seen repeatedly, ten times or more. V usage is TRBV20-1 and J usage is TRBJ2-1; perhaps TRBD2 as D (6 bases). This CDR3 region has 13 residues. Germline V CDR1 and CDR2: DFQATT, SNEGSKA (reference sequence). V gave up 5 bases and J gave up 8 bases, with 16 bases separating them. DNA of the CDR3: TGCAGTGCTTCCCAAGTATTAGCGGATGAGCAGTTCTTC. Protein product: CSASQVLADEQFF.

This clonotype has only a few counts. The V call is TRBV5-6, the J call TRBJ2-7; D is uncertain. This CDR3 spans 14 amino acids. V was pared by 8 bases and J by 0 bases, with 15 bases between. Germline CDR1 reads SGHDT; CDR2 reads YYEEEE. CDR3 nucleotides: TGTGCCAGACACCCCCAGAAGGACTCCTACGAGCAGTACTTC. Amino acid sequence: CARHPQKDSYEQYF.

In its sample, this clonotype was seen many times. This chain links TRBV7-8 with TRBJ1-2, with a possible D match to TRBD1 (6 bases). This CDR3 comprises 13 residues. V shed 0 bases and J shed 6 bases, with 8 bases lying between them. Germline CDR1 and CDR2: SGHVS and FQNEAQ. CDR3 in amino acids: CASSLAAGDGYTF. CDR3 in DNA: TGTGCCAGCAGCTTAGCGGCAGGGGATGGCTACACCTTC.

The V gene is TRBV21-1, the J gene TRBJ1-2. TRBV21-1 is given as a pseudogene. The CDR3 is 10 amino acids. CDR3 sequence reads: CARESYGYTF. CDR3 DNA sequence: TGTGCCAGGGAAAGCTATGGCTACACCTTC.